This T cell receptor (beta chain) was found in a study of identical twins (dated by TCRdb to about 2016). Some background on the complete study: The study deep-sequenced TCR alpha and beta repertoires from monozygotic twins, unrelated adults of various ages and cord blood to test whether fetal clonotypes persist. To rule out contamination, the twin experiments were replicated at different times with different library preparation protocols. The paper's findings and limits, for the study overall: The excess sharing between twins in beta out-of-frame sequences was weaker because fewer shared sequences reduced the signal-to-noise ratio. Zero-insertion analyses could be partly confounded by invariant T cells such as MAIT and iNKT, though diverse VJ usage argued against such confounding for most clonotypes. Because the same donors could not be followed over many years, the conclusions depended on cross-sectional statistical analysis. Fewer insertions were carried by abundant cord blood beta clonotypes, a similar but weaker trend appeared in young adult naive repertoires, and no such trend appeared in memory repertoires. In monozygotic twins, out-of-frame TCR alpha sharing was systematically underestimated by recombination models, although the models agreed with sharing between unrelated individuals. Out-of-frame TCR alpha sequences shared between twins showed an excess of low generation-probability sequences compared with coincidental sharing between unrelated individuals.

Only healthy Caucasian donors were included. Three pairs of female monozygotic twins, all aged about 18 to 29 years, were included in the twin cohort. Positive isolation kits from Invitrogen were used to isolate CD4+ and CD8+ T cell populations. The library was produced with 5' RACE. The data were produced on an Illumina HiSeq 2000. Template switching introduced a universal primer binding site; the final cDNA contained a unique molecular identifier, enabling accurate counting of TCR cDNA molecules. Specific primers in the conserved constant-segment region were used to synthesize first-strand cDNA for the TCR alpha and beta chains. Each cDNA library was double barcoded, with a SMART-Mk sample barcode plus Illumina barcodes, to control for contamination. TruSeq adapter sequences and Illumina sample barcodes were added in two successive PCR steps. The TCR alpha and beta cDNA libraries were sequenced on the Illumina HiSeq platform using custom primers. The study's own analysis went as follows. Unique molecular identifiers were extracted from raw reads with MiGEC, and CDR3 positions were determined with MiXCR. Recombination models were inferred per individual with the repgenHMM and IGoR tools using an EM algorithm. Shared clonotypes were analyzed with the tcR package in R, and sharing was normalized by the product of cloneset sizes. To study raw recombination without the effects of thymic and clonal selection, out-of-frame nonproductive sequences were analyzed. Using fastp at Q25 and MiXCR, TCRdb reprocessed the public reads and kept productive beta chains. Identical CDR3 proteins give one entry, which carries the most common genes and DNA. TCRdb assigned the V and J calls; the authors' analysis was not used. Within this sample are hundreds of thousands of distinct CDR3 sequences, with about 24% of them counted one time only. The top ten constitute about 2.7% of the sample.

To note about this clonotype: Its specific antigen is unknown. No base qualities exist here, and no much larger clone lies one base off it.

The same sample was also used in a study of T cells expressing NK-cell markers. Taken from the second paper: In sorted CD3+CD56+NKG2C+, CD3+CD56+NKG2C- and CD3+CD56-NKG2C+ T-cell subsets from several donors, TCR beta-chain repertoires were profiled. Among the eight sequenced donors, seven were HCMV-seropositive and one was HCMV-seronegative. In several experiments an anti-gammadeltaTCR antibody was added to restrict sorting to alphabetaTCR-expressing T cells. In six donors, the dominant CD3+CD56+NKG2C+ clonotypes were among the top 10 CD8+ clonotypes and accounted for about 1.0-7.0% of CD8+ T cells. Those dominant clonotypes were again the most abundant among CD3+CD56-NKG2C+ cells in a few donors, at about 25-60.1%. It remained unclear whether the expanded NKG2C-expressing T cell clones were specific for HCMV antigens. The eight sequenced donors were randomly selected healthy volunteers, three men and five women. A commercial ELISA kit detecting HCMV-specific IgG in serum was used to determine HCMV serostatus. MIGEC was used to demultiplex reads and group the reads by UMI, and MiTCR was used to assemble and quantify clonotypes. Only TCR cDNA sequences supported by at least two reads were kept to exclude erroneous sequences. The tcR package was used for downstream repertoire analysis, and clonotypes were matched across fractions by CDR3 nucleotide sequence plus V segment. VDJmatch was used to annotate antigen specificity against VDJdb, with one amino acid substitution allowed in CDR3.

Sequences were obtained from CD4+ T cells sorted from blood. The TCR originated in a young woman in good health.

The DNA sequence follows: TGTGCCAGCAGCCCACTAGCGGGAGGGCCGCCAGAGACCCAGTACTTC. Translated, this gives CASSPLAGGPPETQYF. The rearrangement joined TRBV5-6 to TRBJ2-5, with 13 bases aligning to TRBD2. The germline V gene encodes CDR1 SGHDT and CDR2 YYEEEE. From V the trimming removes 4 bases and from J it removes 4 bases, while the gene matches leave 7 bases of the junction unaccounted for. From the cysteine up to the phenylalanine, the CDR3 has a length of 16 residues. CDR3 DNA only is kept here, 48 bases in frame from base 1.